These 18 T cell receptor beta chains share one sample of origin, sequenced in a study of blood T cells in healthy people across ages. A second PCR of roughly 7 to 11 cycles used a sample-barcoded 5' primer and a J-beta primer mix. A single record per CDR3 protein comes from TCRdb applying MiXCR to the 5' RACE reads. The top ten clones hold about 18% of a sample with 550,000 to 700,000 distinct CDR3 sequences, 27% of them seen once. The sequenced material came from blood. The source of these receptors is an older woman in good health.

The rearrangement links TRBV24-1 to TRBJ1-5; D uncertain. V was cut by 7 bases and J by 4 bases, with 16 bases left in between. From germline, CDR1 is KGHDR and CDR2 SFDVKD. The CDR3 is 15 amino acids. CDR3 sequence (DNA): TGTGCCACCAGCCCGGCGGGCGATGGAAATCAGCCCCAGCATTTT. Its protein product is CATSPAGDGNQPQHF.

The V gene is TRBV28, the J gene TRBJ2-1; D not resolved. TRBJ2-7 explains the end of the DNA better; the J call may be wrong. This CDR3 comprises 12 residues. Germline V gene data show CDR1 as MDHEN and CDR2 as SYDVKM. The CDR3 protein is CASSGTVGEQYF. DNA of the CDR3: TGTGCCAGCAGTGGAACCGTGGGAGAGCAGTACTTC.

This rearrangement joins TRBV18 to TRBJ1-2; D remains unclear. The CDR3 sequence is 14 residues long. V lost 6 bases and J lost 7, with 18 bases in between. Per germline, CDR1 KGHSH and CDR2 LQKENI. The DNA of the CDR3 is TGTGCCAGCTCTCCTAACGATGCAGGACGTGGCTACACCTTC. The encoded protein is CASSPNDAGRGYTF. The variable domain in full, with the rest retrieved from reference TRBV18 and TRBJ1-2, is NAGVMQNPRHLVRRRGQEARLRCSPMKGHSHVYWYRQLPEEGLKFMVYLQKENIIDESGMPKERFSAEFPKEGPSILRIQQVVRGDSAAYFCASSPNDAGRGYTFGSGTRLTVV.

The genes are TRBV7-3 and TRBJ2-2; tentative D call: TRBD1 (8 bases). CDR3 length equals 15 residues. Germline CDR1 is SGHTA and CDR2 is FQGTGA. V dropped 5 bases and J dropped 3 bases, with 13 bases sitting between them. This CDR3 is CASSTTGGDTGELFF. CDR3 nucleotides: TGTGCCAGCAGCACCACAGGGGGGGACACCGGGGAGCTGTTTTTT. The full variable domain, with the rest looked up from reference TRBV7-3 and TRBJ2-2, is GAGVSQTPSNKVTEKGKYVELRCDPISGHTALYWYRQSLGQGPEFLIYFQGTGAADDSGLPNDRFFAVRPEGSVSTLKIQRTERGDSAVYLCASSTTGGDTGELFFGEGSRLTVL.

This clonotype showed up just a few times. An end of the junction does not agree with germline; a read error may underlie this. This rearrangement joins TRBV6-1 to TRBJ1-5; D call uncertain. CDR3 length: 16 residues. CDR1 and CDR2 from the germline V gene are MNHNS and SASEGT. This chain's CDR3 is CASSLGISLRDQPQHF. In DNA form, the CDR3 reads TGTGCCAGCAGCCTAGGGATTTCATTAAGAGATCAGCCCCAGCACTTT.

Comment on this clonotype: A much larger clone sits a single nucleotide away, making a read error possible. The chain joins TRBV2 to TRBJ1-6; TRBD1 is a possible D gene (6 bases). The CDR3 extends over 13 amino acids. The germline V and J ends were trimmed by 3 bases and 8 bases, with 8 bases remaining between them. CDR1 is SNHLY and CDR2 is FYNNEI in the germline V gene. The CDR3 DNA reads TGTGCCAGCAGTGATAACAGGGATTCACCCCTCCACTTT. Translation: CASSDNRDSPLHF. The full variable domain, with the rest looked up from reference TRBV2 and TRBJ1-6, is EPEVTQTPSHQVTQMGQEVILRCVPISNHLYFYWYRQILGQKVEFLVSFYNNEISEKSEIFDDQFSVERPDGSNFTLKIRSTKLEDSAMYFCASSDNRDSPLHFGNGTRLTVT.

This clonotype was seen more than once but under ten times. V is TRBV6-6 and J is TRBJ1-2; D is uncertain. CDR1 is MNHNY, CDR2 SVGAGI, per germline (reference sequence). Deletions cut 6 bases from V and 6 bases from J, with 5 bases between. The CDR3 sequence is 10 residues long. CDR3 nucleotide sequence: TGTGCCAGCAGCCTAAATGGCTACACCTTC. Translation: CASSLNGYTF.

In this sample, this clonotype turned up a few times. This chain uses TRBV6-1 with TRBJ2-5; TRBD2 aligns across 13 bases. The J call may not be correct, given that the DNA end is closer to TRBJ2-1. There are 17 residues in the CDR3. Germline loops: CDR1 MNHNS, CDR2 SASEGT. This CDR3 reads CASSGLLAGGLYNEQFF. The CDR3 nucleotides read TGTGCCAGCAGTGGCCTACTAGCGGGGGGGCTCTACAATGAGCAGTTCTTC.

This clonotype was seen a few times. The chain has TRBV5-6 and TRBJ1-1; a weak D match, TRBD1 (5 bases). The CDR3 extends over 14 amino acids. Germline loops: CDR1 SGHDT, CDR2 YYEEEE. Trimming took 5 bases from V and 0 from J, leaving 11 bases between them. Here the CDR3 reads CASRAGTLNTEAFF. The CDR3 DNA reads TGTGCCAGCAGGGCCGGGACCCTGAACACTGAAGCTTTCTTT.

The genes are TRBV3-1 and TRBJ1-5, with D unresolved. V was trimmed by 8 bases and J by 6 bases, leaving 20 bases between them. The CDR3 runs to 15 residues. The V gene's germline CDR1 is LGHDT and CDR2 YNNKEL (reference sequence). The CDR3 region is CASRMGSSPTQPQHF. In DNA, the CDR3 is TGTGCCAGCCGGATGGGGTCGTCACCTACTCAGCCCCAGCATTTT.

In nucleotides, the CDR3 is TGTGCCAGCAGCCTCATAGGGTCTGGGACAGCTAAAAAACTGTTTTTT. Translation gives CASSLIGSGTAKKLFF. This chain connects TRBV5-5 to TRBJ1-4, with TRBD1 identical over 7 bases. Losses at the gene ends were 4 bases for V and 9 bases for J; bases not matched to a gene: 15. CDR3 length equals 16 residues. Germline V gives CDR1 SGHKS, CDR2 YYEKEE (reference sequence).

The chain recombines TRBV29-1 with TRBJ2-1; maybe TRBD2 (6 bases). This CDR3 region has 13 residues. Germline V CDR1 and CDR2: SQVTM, ANQGSEA. V dropped 0 bases and J dropped 10 bases, with 13 bases sitting between them. The CDR3 bases are TGCAGCGTTGAAGATGGCTGGGGAGGCGAGCAGTTCTTC. This encodes CSVEDGWGGEQFF.

This clonotype came up a few times. The rearrangement links TRBV29-1 to TRBJ1-2, with D possibly TRBD1 on 5 matching bases. Germline CDR1 and CDR2: SQVTM and ANQGSEA. V shed 2 bases and J shed 8 bases, with 21 bases lying between them. The CDR3 loop spans 15 amino acids. The CDR3 coding sequence is TGCAGCGTTGAACCCTGGGTAAAGGGACCTGGGGGCTACACCTTC. Translating gives CSVEPWVKGPGGYTF.

This chain uses TRBV7-9 with TRBJ1-2; 10 nucleotides align to TRBD1. Germline V gene data show CDR1 as SEHNR and CDR2 as FQNEAQ (reference sequence). The V and J ends lost 5 bases and 7 bases, in that order; junction bases with no gene match: 7. The CDR3 spans 14 residues. CDR3 sequence reads: CASSPRTGGRGYTF. CDR3 coding DNA: TGTGCCAGCAGCCCTCGGACAGGGGGACGTGGCTACACCTTC.

This clonotype was seen a few times. The chain carries TRBV4-3 and TRBJ2-3; D not resolved. This CDR3 has 16 residues. Trimming stripped 0 bases from V and 0 bases from J, with 10 bases between. CDR1 and CDR2 from the germline V gene are LGHNA and YSLEER. For the CDR3, the DNA is TGCGCCAGCAGCCAAGATGCGAGAGCTAGCACAGATACGCAGTATTTT. This codes for CASSQDARASTDTQYF.

Notes on this clonotype: Its ends do not fully match the called genes, so a read error is possible. V usage is TRBV7-2 and J usage is TRBJ2-3, with 13 positions matching TRBD2. The CDR3 consists of 16 residues. The V gene's germline CDR1 is SGHTA and CDR2 FQGNSA. CDR3 in DNA: TGCGCCAGCAGCTTGGGACTAGCGGGGAGCACAGATACGCAGTATTTT. This encodes CASSLGLAGSTDTQYF.

The V gene is TRBV6-5, the J gene TRBJ1-2, with D uncertain. This CDR3 contains 11 residues. CDR1 and CDR2 from the germline V gene are MNHEY and SVGAGI. V was pared by 6 bases and J by 2 bases, with 4 bases between. Here the CDR3 DNA reads TGTGCCAGCAGAAAGAACTATGGCTACACCTTC. Amino acids: CASRKNYGYTF.

The chain has TRBV7-2 and TRBJ1-1; tentatively, D is TRBD1 (6 bases). CDR3 length: 11 amino acids. V was pared by 3 bases and J by 11 bases, with 10 bases between. Germline V gives CDR1 SGHTA, CDR2 FQGNSA. CDR3 nucleotides: TGTGCCAGCAGCTTTTACAGGGCTGCTTTCTTT. The encoded protein is CASSFYRAAFF.